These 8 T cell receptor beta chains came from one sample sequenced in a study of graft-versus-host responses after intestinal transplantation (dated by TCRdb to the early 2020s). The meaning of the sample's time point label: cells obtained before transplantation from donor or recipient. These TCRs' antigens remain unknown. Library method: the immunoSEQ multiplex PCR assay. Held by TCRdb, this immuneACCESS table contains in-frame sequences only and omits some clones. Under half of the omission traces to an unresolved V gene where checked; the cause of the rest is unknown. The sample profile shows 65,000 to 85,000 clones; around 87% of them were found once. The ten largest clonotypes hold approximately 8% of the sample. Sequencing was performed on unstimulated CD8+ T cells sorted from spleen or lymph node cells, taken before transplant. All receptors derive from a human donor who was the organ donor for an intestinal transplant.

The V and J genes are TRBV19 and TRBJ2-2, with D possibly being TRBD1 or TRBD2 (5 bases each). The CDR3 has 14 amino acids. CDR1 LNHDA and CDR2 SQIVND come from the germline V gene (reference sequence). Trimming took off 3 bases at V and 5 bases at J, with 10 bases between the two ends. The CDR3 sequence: CASSIWGSTGELFF. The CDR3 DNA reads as TGTGCCAGTAGTATTTGGGGGAGTACCGGGGAGCTGTTTTTT.

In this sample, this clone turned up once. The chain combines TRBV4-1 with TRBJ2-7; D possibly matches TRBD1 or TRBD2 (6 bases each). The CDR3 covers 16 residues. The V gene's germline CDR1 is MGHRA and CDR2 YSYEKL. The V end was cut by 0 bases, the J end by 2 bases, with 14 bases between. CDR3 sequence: CASSQDPGDTPYEQYF. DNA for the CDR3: TGCGCCAGCAGCCAAGACCCGGGGGACACCCCCTACGAGCAGTACTTC.

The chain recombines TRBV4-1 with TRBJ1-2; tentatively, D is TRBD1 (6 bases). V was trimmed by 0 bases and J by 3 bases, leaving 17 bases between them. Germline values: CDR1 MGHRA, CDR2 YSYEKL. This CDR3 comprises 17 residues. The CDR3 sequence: CASSQEMGQGKDYGYTF. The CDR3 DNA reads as TGCGCCAGCAGCCAAGAAATGGGGCAGGGGAAAGACTATGGCTACACCTTC.

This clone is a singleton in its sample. CDR3 residues: CAIRAQDAGVTDTQYF. CDR3 nucleotides: TGTGCCATCAGGGCCCAAGATGCGGGGGTAACAGATACGCAGTATTTT. The chain recombines TRBV10-3 with TRBJ2-3; 7 nucleotides align to TRBD2. The CDR3 length is 16 residues. Unmatched junction bases numbered 12, after V lost 6 bases and J lost 3 bases. The germline gives CDR1 ENHRY, CDR2 SYGVKD.

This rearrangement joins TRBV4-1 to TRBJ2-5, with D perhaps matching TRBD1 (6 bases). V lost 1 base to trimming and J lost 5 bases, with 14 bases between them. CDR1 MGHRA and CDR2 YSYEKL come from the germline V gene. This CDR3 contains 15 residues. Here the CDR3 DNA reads TGCGCCAGCAGCCAAGGATGGGGGCCTAGGGAGACCCAGTACTTC. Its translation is CASSQGWGPRETQYF.

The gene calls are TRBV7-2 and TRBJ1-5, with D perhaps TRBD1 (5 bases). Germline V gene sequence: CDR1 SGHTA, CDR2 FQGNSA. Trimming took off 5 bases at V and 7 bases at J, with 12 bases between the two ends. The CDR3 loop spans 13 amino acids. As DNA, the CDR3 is TGTGCCAGCAGCCCAGGGCGGGAACAGCCCCAGCATTTT. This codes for CASSPGREQPQHF.

Written as DNA, the CDR3 is TGCGCCAGCAGCTACGAAACAGGGAGCGATGAAGCTTTCTTT. Encoded protein: CASSYETGSDEAFF. V usage is TRBV5-1 and J usage is TRBJ1-1; weak D call: TRBD1 (6 bases). Per germline, CDR1 SGHRS and CDR2 YFSETQ. The CDR3 loop spans 14 amino acids. V dropped 3 bases and J dropped 7 bases, with 16 bases sitting between them.

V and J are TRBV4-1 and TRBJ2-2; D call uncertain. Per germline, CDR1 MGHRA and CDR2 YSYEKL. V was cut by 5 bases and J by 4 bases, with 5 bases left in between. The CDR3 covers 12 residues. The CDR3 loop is CASSSGTGELFF. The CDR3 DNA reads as TGCGCCAGCAGCTCGGGCACCGGGGAGCTGTTTTTT.